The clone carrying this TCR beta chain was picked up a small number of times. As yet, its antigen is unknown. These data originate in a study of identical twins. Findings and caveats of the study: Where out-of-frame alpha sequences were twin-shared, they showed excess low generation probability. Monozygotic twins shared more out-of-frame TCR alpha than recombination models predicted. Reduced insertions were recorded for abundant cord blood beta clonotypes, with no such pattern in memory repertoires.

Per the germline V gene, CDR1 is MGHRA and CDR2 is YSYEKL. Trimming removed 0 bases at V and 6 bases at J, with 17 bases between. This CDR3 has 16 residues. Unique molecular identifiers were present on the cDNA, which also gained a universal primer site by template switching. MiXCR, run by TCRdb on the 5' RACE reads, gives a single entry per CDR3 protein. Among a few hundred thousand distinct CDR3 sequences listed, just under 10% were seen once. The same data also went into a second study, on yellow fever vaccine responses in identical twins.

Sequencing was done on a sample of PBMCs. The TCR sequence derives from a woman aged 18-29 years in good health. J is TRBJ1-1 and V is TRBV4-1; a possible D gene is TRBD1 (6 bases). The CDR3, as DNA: TGCGCCAGCAGCCAAGAGGGTGGCGCCCAGGGGTCTGAAGCTTTCTTT. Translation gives CASSQEGGAQGSEAFF.